The T cell receptor beta chain described here comes from a study of cytotoxic CD8 clonotypes in ibrutinib-treated CLL. The protocol was immunoSEQ multiplex PCR, while the TCRdb copy is restricted to in-frame clones and leaves out a portion. The sample contains 190,000 or so clones, around 70% of which appear only once. The TCR beta libraries used around 2.2 micrograms of genomic DNA that came from cryopreserved PBMCs. Germline CDR1 MDHEN, CDR2 SYDVKM. The CDR3 has 13 amino acids. The V end lost 7 bases, the J end lost 6 bases, and 14 bases lay between the germline ends. Here the sequenced sample was PBMCs, taken after 24 months of ibrutinib treatment. This receptor was taken from a human donor with chronic lymphocytic leukemia. The V and J genes are TRBV28 and TRBJ2-3, with D possibly being TRBD1 or TRBD2 (5 bases each). The CDR3 DNA is TGTGCCAGCATTGGGACCCCCACGGATACGCAGTATTTT. Its translation: CASIGTPTDTQYF.